The 8 T cell receptor beta chains reported below all come from one sample, sequenced in a study of post-analysis software for immune sequencing data. These receptors lack a known antigen. Study-wide points: The study found TRBV5-6, TRBV5-1 and TRBV20-1 among 5 or 6 TRBV segments more frequent in patients than controls.

Unique-molecular-identifier-tagged TCR beta cDNA libraries were used. Each CDR3 protein gets one entry after TCRdb re-called the PCR reads with MiXCR. The sample lists about 500,000 distinct CDR3 sequences, under 55% seen once, with roughly 12% in the top ten. Material: blood. All receptors derive from a girl aged 10 to 17 with multiple sclerosis.

This clonotype was counted only a few times. The rearrangement links TRBV29-1 to TRBJ2-7; D unresolved. The end of the DNA is better explained by TRBJ2-4, so the J call may be wrong. The CDR3 is made up of 14 amino acids. Looked up from germline, CDR1 is SQVTM and CDR2 is ANQGSEA. The CDR3, as DNA: TGCAGCGTTGAAGACGGCGGCAGAAATTACATTCAGTACTTC. Translating gives CSVEDGGRNYIQYF.

Only one count was recorded for this clonotype. The chain couples TRBV6-1 to TRBJ2-5; TRBD1 aligns across 11 bases. Germline assignment: CDR1 MNHNS and CDR2 SASEGT. The CDR3 runs 17 residues. V lost 4 bases to trimming and J lost 4 bases; unmatched junction nucleotides: 11. The CDR3 sequence: CASSAFTGTGGLETQYF. CDR3 coding DNA: TGTGCCAGCAGTGCTTTTACTGGGACAGGGGGGTTAGAGACCCAGTACTTC.

The chain uses TRBV6-2 or TRBV6-3 and TRBJ2-7; TRBD1 aligns across 8 bases. The germline V gene encodes CDR1 MNHEY and CDR2 SVGEGT. J was trimmed by 1 base and V by 5 bases; bases with no gene match: 10. This CDR3 contains 16 residues. The DNA for the CDR3 is TGTGCCAGCAGTCCCTCCCCCGGGACAGGATCCTACGAGCAGTACTTC. This encodes CASSPSPGTGSYEQYF.

The CDR3 protein is CASSQLAGRYNEQFF. CDR3 in DNA: TGCGCCAGCAGCCAACTAGCGGGACGGTACAATGAGCAGTTCTTC. The rearrangement uses TRBV4-1 and TRBJ2-1, with 9 positions matching TRBD2. Germline assignment: CDR1 MGHRA and CDR2 YSYEKL. CDR3 length equals 15 residues. Trimming cost V 2 bases and J 4 bases; bases outside gene matches: 3.

This clonotype was recorded a few times. V usage is TRBV7-2 and J usage is TRBJ2-5; a possible D gene is TRBD2 (5 bases). The CDR3 sequence is 15 residues long. Germline V lookup: CDR1 SGHTA, CDR2 FQGNSA. V was shortened by 0 bases and J by 1 base, with 9 bases between the two germline ends. CDR3 protein: CASSLAMGAQETQYF. The CDR3 DNA follows: TGTGCCAGCAGCTTAGCGATGGGAGCCCAAGAGACCCAGTACTTC.

This clonotype was counted between two and nine times. This chain connects TRBV4-1 to TRBJ2-1, with unresolved D. Trimming took off 1 base at V and 2 bases at J, with 18 bases between the two ends. The CDR3 runs to 18 residues. The germline CDR1 and CDR2 sequences are MGHRA and YSYEKL. CDR3 sequence reads: CASSQVEGKSETYNEQFF. CDR3 nucleotide sequence: TGCGCCAGCAGCCAAGTAGAAGGAAAGAGCGAAACCTACAATGAGCAGTTCTTC.

This clonotype was counted between two and nine times. The chain recombines TRBV11-2 with TRBJ1-2; the D gene is possibly TRBD1 (6 bases). V dropped 4 bases and J dropped 2 bases, with 20 bases sitting between them. The length of the CDR3 is 17 residues. Germline-derived CDR1 and CDR2 are SGHAT and FQNNGV. Written as DNA, the CDR3 is TGTGCCAGCAGCTCAGGGAGGGGGGAAAAAGTGAACTATGGCTACACCTTC. Its protein is CASSSGRGEKVNYGYTF.

This sequence joins TRBV18 and TRBJ2-2, with TRBD1 identical over 8 bases. The germline CDR1 and CDR2 sequences are KGHSH and LQKENI. This CDR3 is 16 amino acids long. V gave up 4 bases and J gave up 0 bases; unmatched junction bases: 4. The CDR3 loop reads CASSLSGQANTGELFF. For the CDR3, the DNA is TGTGCCAGCTCACTCTCGGGACAGGCGAACACCGGGGAGCTGTTTTTT.